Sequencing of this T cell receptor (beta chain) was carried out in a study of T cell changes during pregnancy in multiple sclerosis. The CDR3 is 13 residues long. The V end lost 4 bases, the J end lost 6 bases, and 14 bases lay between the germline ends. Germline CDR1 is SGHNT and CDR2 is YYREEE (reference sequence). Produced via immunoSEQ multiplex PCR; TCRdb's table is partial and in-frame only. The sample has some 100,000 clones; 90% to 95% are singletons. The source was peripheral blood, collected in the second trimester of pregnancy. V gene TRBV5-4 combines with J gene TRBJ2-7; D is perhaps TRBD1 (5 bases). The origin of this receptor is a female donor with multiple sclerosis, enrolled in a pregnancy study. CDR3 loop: CASSQDIRAEQYF. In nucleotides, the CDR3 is TGTGCCAGCAGCCAGGACATAAGAGCCGAGCAGTACTTC.